This T cell receptor beta chain was captured in a study of blood T cell repertoires in COVID-19. In the study overall: Whether acute or convalescent, the COVID-19 samples came from the United States, Italy and Spain. Sources were T cells, B-cell-depleted T cells, or PBMCs; the material itself was cDNA or gDNA.

This clone was picked up a small number of times. Produced via immunoSEQ multiplex PCR; TCRdb's table is partial and in-frame only. The sample has fewer than 130,000 clones, approximately 68% seen once. The CDR3 consists of 19 residues. The germline V gene encodes CDR1 LNHDA and CDR2 SQIVND (reference sequence). The ends were cut back, 3 bases at V and 0 bases at J, with 21 bases in the middle. The sequencing input was peripheral blood. This clonotype originated in a woman aged 55-69 years with acute or convalescent COVID-19. The genes are TRBV19 and TRBJ1-5, with D maybe TRBD1 (5 bases). The CDR3 DNA reads TGTGCCAGTAGTATCGGTTGGAGGGGAAAGGGAACTAGCAATCAGCCCCAGCATTTT. Its translation: CASSIGWRGKGTSNQPQHF.